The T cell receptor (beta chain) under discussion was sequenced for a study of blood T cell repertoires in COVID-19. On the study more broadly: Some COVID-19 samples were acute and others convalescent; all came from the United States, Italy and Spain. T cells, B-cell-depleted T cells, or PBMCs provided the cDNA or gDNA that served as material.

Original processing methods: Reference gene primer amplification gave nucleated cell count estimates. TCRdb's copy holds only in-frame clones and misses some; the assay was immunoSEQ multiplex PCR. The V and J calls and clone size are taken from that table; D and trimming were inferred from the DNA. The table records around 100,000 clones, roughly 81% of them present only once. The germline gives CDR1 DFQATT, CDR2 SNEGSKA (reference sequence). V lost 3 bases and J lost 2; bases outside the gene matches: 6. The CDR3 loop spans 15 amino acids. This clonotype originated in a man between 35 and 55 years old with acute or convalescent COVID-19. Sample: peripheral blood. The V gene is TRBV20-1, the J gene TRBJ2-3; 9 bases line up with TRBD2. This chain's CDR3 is CSASFASGNTDTQYF. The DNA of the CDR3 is TGCAGTGCTAGTTTCGCTAGCGGGAACACAGATACGCAGTATTTT.